Sequencing of this T cell receptor (beta chain) was carried out in a study of T cells in Graves' hyperthyroidism and ophthalmopathy. This clonotype was observed a handful of times. Authors of the study amplified TCR beta CDR3 regions from RNA transcripts. When the TCR CDR3 underwent first-round RT-PCR, the HTBI primer set was used. A single record per CDR3 protein comes from TCRdb applying MiXCR to the multiplex PCR reads. Altogether 250,000 to 350,000 distinct CDR3 sequences are present, approximately 15% being singletons, with the ten largest covering around 34%. This CDR3 spans 14 amino acids. J was trimmed by 6 bases and V by 3 bases; bases with no gene match: 5. Per the germline V gene, CDR1 is SGHVS and CDR2 is FQNEAQ.

This TCR was recovered from a man younger than 40 with Graves' hyperthyroidism. The source material was blood. V gene TRBV7-8 combines with J gene TRBJ1-5; TRBD1 aligns across 7 bases. This CDR3 reads CASSFGGGGQPQHF. CDR3 nucleotide sequence: TGTGCCAGCAGCTTTGGAGGGGGCGGTCAGCCCCAGCATTTT. Full variable domain (missing parts from reference TRBV7-8 and TRBJ1-5): GAGVSQSPRYKVAKRGQDVALRCDPISGHVSLFWYQQALGQGPEFLTYFQNEAQLDKSGLPSDRFFAERPEGSVSTLKIQRTQQEDSAVYLCASSFGGGGQPQHFGDGTRLSIL.